Shown below are 27 T cell receptor beta chains from a single sample sequenced in a study of T cells in localized non-small cell lung cancer. Assay: immunoSEQ multiplex PCR; the TCRdb copy retains only in-frame clones and omits some. The sample has about 70,000 clones, roughly nine tenths seen once. Sequences were derived from peripheral blood, sampled before any cancer treatment. Every receptor here comes from a male donor at least 60 years old with stage III squamous cell lung carcinoma.

The chain joins TRBV5-4 to TRBJ2-5, with D tentatively TRBD1 (5 bases). Trimming left V 0 bases short and J 5 bases short, with 11 bases between. The CDR3 consists of 14 residues. Germline CDR1 reads SGHNT; CDR2 reads YYREEE (reference sequence). CDR3 DNA sequence: TGTGCCAGCAGCTTGGGGGCAGGGCTGGAGACCCAGTACTTC. Translating gives CASSLGAGLETQYF.

This rearrangement joins TRBV6-5 to TRBJ1-2; 8 bases line up with TRBD1. The CDR3 is 13 amino acids. The germline V gene has CDR1 MNHEY and CDR2 SVGAGI. Trimming at V came to 8 bases and at J to 4 bases, leaving 6 bases not matched to a gene. The CDR3 DNA reads TGTGCCAGCTACAGGGGGGGAGGCTATGGCTACACCTTC. It encodes CASYRGGGYGYTF.

This clone was recorded a few times. The V gene is TRBV2, the J gene TRBJ1-1; perhaps TRBD1 as D (5 bases). The CDR3 is made up of 12 amino acids. CDR1 and CDR2 from the germline V gene are SNHLY and FYNNEI. V was clipped by 4 bases and J by 7 bases, with 10 bases between them. CDR3 region: CASSVGVVEAFF. The CDR3 coding sequence is TGTGCCAGCAGTGTGGGGGTGGTTGAAGCTTTCTTT.

The rearrangement links TRBV30 to TRBJ2-7, with 13 bases matching TRBD2. The V segment lost 0 bases and the J segment 5 bases; nucleotides outside the gene matches: 1. This CDR3 has 14 amino acids. Germline CDR1 reads GTSNPN; CDR2 reads SVGIG (reference sequence). CDR3 loop: CAWSVLAGGNEQYF. CDR3 in DNA: TGTGCCTGGAGTGTACTAGCGGGGGGGAACGAGCAGTACTTC.

The chain carries TRBV27 and TRBJ1-2, with 8 bases identical to TRBD1. In germline, CDR1 is MNHEY, CDR2 SMNVEV (reference sequence). This CDR3 comprises 14 residues. With 5 bases clipped from V and 12 bases from J, the junction kept 14 bases outside the gene matches. Here the CDR3 DNA reads TGTGCCAGCAGTCCCCGGGACAGGCCCGCGTGGAACACCTTC. Its protein is CASSPRDRPAWNTF.

This chain links TRBV2 with TRBJ1-1; D unclear. Per the germline V gene, CDR1 is SNHLY and CDR2 is FYNNEI. This CDR3 is 9 amino acids long. The ends were cut back, 5 bases at V and 14 bases at J, with 9 bases in the middle. CDR3 nucleotides: TGTGCCAGCAGTAGCGCGCCGTTCTTT. Amino acids: CASSSAPFF.

The gene calls are TRBV5-1 and TRBJ2-5, with TRBD2 as a possible D gene (6 bases). V lost 4 bases to trimming and J lost 5 bases, with 21 bases between them. This CDR3 region has 16 residues. CDR1 and CDR2 from the germline V gene are SGHRS and YFSETQ. CDR3 bases: TGCGCCAGCAGCCTGCGGGACCCAGGGTGGGGGGAGACCCAGTACTTC. This sequence encodes CASSLRDPGWGETQYF. Together with reference TRBV5-1 and TRBJ2-5, the CDR3 gives the full variable domain: KAGVTQTPRYLIKTRGQQVTLSCSPISGHRSVSWYQQTPGQGLQFLFEYFSETQRNKGNFPGRFSGRQFSNSRSEMNVSTLELGDSALYLCASSLRDPGWGETQYFGPGTRLLVL.

This chain connects TRBV19 to TRBJ2-1, with D possibly matching TRBD1 (5 bases). Trimming took off 1 base at V and 6 bases at J, with 16 bases between the two ends. The CDR3 is made up of 16 amino acids. Germline values: CDR1 LNHDA, CDR2 SQIVND (reference sequence). Here the CDR3 reads CASSIGGQGLFNEQFF. The CDR3, as DNA: TGTGCCAGTAGTATAGGAGGTCAGGGATTATTCAATGAGCAGTTCTTC.

The chain combines TRBV7-2 with TRBJ2-7; 10 bases match TRBD1. Trimming took 5 bases from V and 3 from J; bases not matched to a gene: 4. Germline CDR1 SGHTA, CDR2 FQGNSA. The CDR3 totals 14 residues. The CDR3 DNA reads as TGTGCCAGCAGCCGGGACAGGGGAGACTACGAGCAGTACTTC. Translated: CASSRDRGDYEQYF.

The chain carries TRBV5-8 and TRBJ2-6; D might be TRBD1 (6 bases). Germline values: CDR1 SGHTS, CDR2 YDEGEE. Trimming left V 4 bases short and J 1 base short, with 18 bases between. This CDR3 is 18 amino acids long. The CDR3 DNA sequence: TGTGCCAGCAGCCGGACGACAGGAGGAGGATCTGGGGCCAACGTCCTGACTTTC. Translation gives CASSRTTGGGSGANVLTF.

V gene TRBV19 combines with J gene TRBJ1-5, with 7 bases aligning to TRBD1. From germline, CDR1 is LNHDA and CDR2 SQIVND (reference sequence). The CDR3 consists of 15 residues. V was clipped by 5 bases and J by 2 bases; unmatched bases: 6. CDR3 sequence: CASSLRQGGNQPQHF. Here the CDR3 DNA reads TGTGCCAGTAGTCTCAGACAGGGAGGCAATCAGCCCCAGCATTTT.

The V call is TRBV18, the J call TRBJ1-4, with D hard to call. The CDR3 has 14 amino acids. Trimming shortened V by 3 bases and J by 4 bases, and 9 bases separated the two germline ends. Germline CDR1 is KGHSH and CDR2 is LQKENI. CDR3 in DNA: TGTGCCAGCTCACCGGACGCAAATAATGAAAAACTGTTTTTT. Translated, it gives CASSPDANNEKLFF.

The J gene is TRBJ1-1, the V gene TRBV5-6, with D possibly being TRBD1 (5 bases). The CDR3 contains 12 residues. V was cut by 2 bases and J by 11 bases, with 13 bases left in between. CDR1 is SGHDT and CDR2 is YYEEEE in the germline V gene. CDR3: CASSLSGFMAFF. In nucleotides, the CDR3 is TGTGCCAGCAGCTTATCAGGGTTTATGGCTTTCTTT.

The chain couples TRBV19 to TRBJ1-4; D gene ambiguous. V was pared by 5 bases and J by 0 bases, with 13 bases between. CDR1 is LNHDA, CDR2 SQIVND, per germline (reference sequence). The CDR3 has 16 amino acids. CDR3 coding DNA: TGTGCCAGTAGTGCCCAGACTCCGACAACTAATGAAAAACTGTTTTTT. Translation gives CASSAQTPTTNEKLFF.

Here the CDR3 reads CASTWGRAHQPQHF. CDR3 DNA: TGTGCCAGCACTTGGGGCAGGGCCCATCAGCCCCAGCATTTT. The rearrangement uses TRBV28 and TRBJ1-5; possible D gene TRBD1, 5 bases. Trimming shortened V by 7 bases and J by 5 bases, and 15 bases separated the two germline ends. The CDR3 contains 14 residues. CDR1 and CDR2 from the germline V gene are MDHEN and SYDVKM.

This clone appeared a single time. The rearrangement links TRBV29-1 to TRBJ2-1; 10 positions match TRBD2. The J segment lost 7 bases and the V segment lost 8 bases, leaving 5 bases of the junction unmatched. The CDR3 runs to 12 residues. Germline lookup yields CDR1 SQVTM and CDR2 ANQGSEA. Here the CDR3 DNA reads TGCAGCTTTAGCGGGGGGTGGAATGAGCAGTTCTTC. It translates to CSFSGGWNEQFF.

The V call is TRBV5-4, the J call TRBJ2-3; a possible D gene is TRBD2 (5 bases). Germline CDR1 SGHNT, CDR2 YYREEE (reference sequence). Trimming took off 2 bases at V and 4 bases at J, with 5 bases between the two ends. The CDR3 runs 12 residues. CDR3 region: CASSFSADTQYF. The CDR3 DNA sequence: TGTGCCAGCAGCTTTAGCGCAGATACGCAGTATTTT.

The genes are TRBV7-2 and TRBJ2-5; the match to TRBD2 covers 12 bases. V shed 1 base and J 5 bases; nucleotides not matched to a gene: 5. Germline V gene sequence: CDR1 SGHTA, CDR2 FQGNSA. The CDR3 spans 16 residues. The CDR3, as DNA: TGTGCCAGCAGCTTAGTACTAGCGGGGGGCTGGGAGACCCAGTACTTC. Encoded protein: CASSLVLAGGWETQYF. The full variable domain, its missing parts supplied by reference TRBV7-2 and TRBJ2-5, is GAGVSQSPSNKVTEKGKDVELRCDPISGHTALYWYRQSLGQGLEFLIYFQGNSAPDKSGLPSDRFSAERTGGSVSTLTIQRTQQEDSAVYLCASSLVLAGGWETQYFGPGTRLLVL.

V is TRBV5-1 and J is TRBJ1-1, with D possibly being TRBD1 (6 bases). Germline assignment: CDR1 SGHRS and CDR2 YFSETQ. This CDR3 is 15 amino acids long. V lost 0 bases, J lost 2 bases, and 11 bases lay in between. DNA of the CDR3: TGCGCCAGCAGCTTGGCCCCAGGGGTTAACACTGAAGCTTTCTTT. Protein product: CASSLAPGVNTEAFF.

V and J are TRBV5-4 and TRBJ1-6; D may be TRBD1 (6 bases). This CDR3 is 14 amino acids long. V was clipped by 0 bases and J by 5 bases, with 6 bases between them. In germline, CDR1 is SGHNT, CDR2 YYREEE (reference sequence). Here the CDR3 reads CASSLDRDNSPLHF. DNA of the CDR3: TGTGCCAGCAGCTTGGACAGGGATAATTCACCCCTCCACTTT.

V and J are TRBV25-1 and TRBJ1-2, with D unresolved. V lost 4 bases and J 5 bases, leaving 5 bases between the germline ends. The CDR3 has 11 residues. From germline, CDR1 is MGHDK and CDR2 SYGVNS. The CDR3 DNA reads as TGTGCCAGCAGTGGGGAATATGGCTACACCTTC. It is translated as CASSGEYGYTF.

The chain links TRBV5-8 to TRBJ1-5; D is undetermined. The V and J ends lost 2 bases and 6 bases respectively, with 3 bases between them. This CDR3 contains 11 residues. The germline V gene encodes CDR1 SGHTS and CDR2 YDEGEE. The CDR3 region is CASSFIQPQHF. The CDR3 region has the DNA TGTGCCAGCAGCTTCATTCAGCCCCAGCATTTT.

The chain recombines TRBV6-5 with TRBJ1-3; 7 bases line up with TRBD1. V lost 5 bases, J lost 6 bases, and 7 bases stayed unmatched. This CDR3 is 14 amino acids long. Germline V gene sequence: CDR1 MNHEY, CDR2 SVGAGI. In nucleotides, the CDR3 is TGTGCCAGCAGTCGGGACAGAGTCCAAAACACCATATATTTT. Protein: CASSRDRVQNTIYF.

The rearrangement links TRBV6-5 to TRBJ1-1; D is ambiguous. Germline values: CDR1 MNHEY, CDR2 SVGAGI. Trimming removed 4 bases at V and 2 bases at J, with 8 bases between. This CDR3 is 13 amino acids long. DNA for the CDR3: TGTGCCAGCAGTTTCGAAGTTAACACTGAAGCTTTCTTT. This encodes CASSFEVNTEAFF.

J is TRBJ1-2 and V is TRBV5-1; 7 bases are shared with TRBD1. The germline V gene encodes CDR1 SGHRS and CDR2 YFSETQ. V was pared by 0 bases and J by 6 bases, with 2 bases of the junction left unmatched. The CDR3 runs to 13 residues. The CDR3 bases are TGCGCCAGCAGCTTGGGACAGGGTGATGGCTACACCTTC. Translating gives CASSLGQGDGYTF.

The chain carries TRBV28 and TRBJ2-5; 7 positions agree with TRBD1. Germline CDR1 reads MDHEN; CDR2 reads SYDVKM. The J segment lost 4 bases and the V segment lost 6 bases, leaving 14 bases of the junction unmatched. This CDR3 has 16 residues. The CDR3 coding sequence is TGTGCCAGCAGCCTAGAGGGGACAGTCTGGTTAGAGACCCAGTACTTC. Translating gives CASSLEGTVWLETQYF.

The chain links TRBV6-1 to TRBJ2-3, with D possibly being TRBD1 (5 bases). V shed 4 bases and J shed 6 bases, with 8 bases lying between them. The germline V gene has CDR1 MNHNS and CDR2 SASEGT. This CDR3 region has 12 residues. CDR3 loop: CASSVSGDTQYF. The CDR3 bases are TGTGCCAGCAGTGTATCAGGGGATACGCAGTATTTT.